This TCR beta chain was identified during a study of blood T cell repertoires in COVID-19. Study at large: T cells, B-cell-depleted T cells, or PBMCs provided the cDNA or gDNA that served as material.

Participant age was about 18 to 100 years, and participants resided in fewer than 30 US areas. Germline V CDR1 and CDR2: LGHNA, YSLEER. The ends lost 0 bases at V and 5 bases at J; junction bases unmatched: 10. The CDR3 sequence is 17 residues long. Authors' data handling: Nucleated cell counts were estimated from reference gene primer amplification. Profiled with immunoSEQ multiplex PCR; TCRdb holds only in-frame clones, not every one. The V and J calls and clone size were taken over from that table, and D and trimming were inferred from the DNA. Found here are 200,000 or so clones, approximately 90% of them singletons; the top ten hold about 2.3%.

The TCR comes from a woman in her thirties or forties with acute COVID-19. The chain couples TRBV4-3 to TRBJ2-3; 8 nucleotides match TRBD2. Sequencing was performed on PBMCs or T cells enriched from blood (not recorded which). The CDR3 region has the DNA TGCGCCAGCAGCCAAGAGGCGCCTAGCGGGCAGGGAGATACGCAGTATTTT. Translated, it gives CASSQEAPSGQGDTQYF.